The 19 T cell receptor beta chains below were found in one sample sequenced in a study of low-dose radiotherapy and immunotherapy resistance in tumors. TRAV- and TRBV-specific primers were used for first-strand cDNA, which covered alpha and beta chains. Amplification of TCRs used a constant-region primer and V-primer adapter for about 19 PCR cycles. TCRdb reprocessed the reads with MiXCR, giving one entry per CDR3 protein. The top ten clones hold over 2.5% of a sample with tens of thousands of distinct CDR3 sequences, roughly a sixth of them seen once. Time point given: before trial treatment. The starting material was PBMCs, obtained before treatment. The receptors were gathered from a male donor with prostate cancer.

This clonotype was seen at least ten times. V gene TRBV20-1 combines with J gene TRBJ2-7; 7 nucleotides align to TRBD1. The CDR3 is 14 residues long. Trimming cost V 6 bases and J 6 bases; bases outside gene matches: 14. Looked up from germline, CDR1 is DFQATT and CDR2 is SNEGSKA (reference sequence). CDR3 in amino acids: CSARADRVVVEQYF. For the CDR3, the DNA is TGCAGTGCCCGAGCCGACAGGGTGGTAGTCGAGCAGTACTTC.

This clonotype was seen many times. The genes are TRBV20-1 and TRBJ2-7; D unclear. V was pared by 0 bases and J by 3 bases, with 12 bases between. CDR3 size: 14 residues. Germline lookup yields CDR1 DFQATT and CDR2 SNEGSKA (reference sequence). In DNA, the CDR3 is TGCAGTGCTAGAGATGGGGTATCCGACTACGAGCAGTACTTC. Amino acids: CSARDGVSDYEQYF.

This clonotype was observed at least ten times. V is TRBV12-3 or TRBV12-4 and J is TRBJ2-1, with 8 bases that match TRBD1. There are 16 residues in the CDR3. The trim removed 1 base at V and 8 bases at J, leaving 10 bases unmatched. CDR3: CASSLETGAASDEQFF. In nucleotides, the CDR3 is TGTGCCAGCAGTTTAGAGACAGGGGCTGCCAGCGATGAGCAGTTCTTC.

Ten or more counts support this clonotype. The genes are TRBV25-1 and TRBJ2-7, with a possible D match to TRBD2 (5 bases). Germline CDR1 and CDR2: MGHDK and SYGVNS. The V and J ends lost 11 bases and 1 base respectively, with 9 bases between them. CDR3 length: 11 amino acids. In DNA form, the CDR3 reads TGTGCCTCAACTAGTTCCTACGAGCAGTACTTC. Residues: CASTSSYEQYF.

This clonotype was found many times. CDR3 in DNA: TGTGCCAGCTCTCGGAGGAACATCCCCTCTGGGGCCAACGTCCTGACTTTC. Protein: CASSRRNIPSGANVLTF. V usage is TRBV6-8 and J usage is TRBJ2-6; D might be TRBD2 (5 bases). Between the trimmed V and J ends, which lost 8 bases and 0 bases, there was a span of 17 bases. Germline lookup yields CDR1 MNHGY and CDR2 SAAAGT. This CDR3 comprises 17 residues.

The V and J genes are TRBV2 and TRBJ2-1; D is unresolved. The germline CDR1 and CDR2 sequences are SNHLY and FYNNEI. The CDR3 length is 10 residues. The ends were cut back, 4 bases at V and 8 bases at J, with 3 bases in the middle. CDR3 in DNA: TGTGCCAGCAGTGGTCATGAGCAGTTCTTC. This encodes CASSGHEQFF. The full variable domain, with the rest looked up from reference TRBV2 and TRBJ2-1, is EPEVTQTPSHQVTQMGQEVILRCVPISNHLYFYWYRQILGQKVEFLVSFYNNEISEKSEIFDDQFSVERPDGSNFTLKIRSTKLEDSAMYFCASSGHEQFFGPGTRLTVL.

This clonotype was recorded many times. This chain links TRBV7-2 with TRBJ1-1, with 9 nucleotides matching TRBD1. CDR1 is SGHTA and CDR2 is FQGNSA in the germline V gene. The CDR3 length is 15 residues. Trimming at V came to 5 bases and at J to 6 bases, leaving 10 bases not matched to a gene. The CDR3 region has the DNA TGTGCCAGCAGCCCCCAGGGACAGGGTACCGCTGAAGCTTTCTTT. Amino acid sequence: CASSPQGQGTAEAFF.

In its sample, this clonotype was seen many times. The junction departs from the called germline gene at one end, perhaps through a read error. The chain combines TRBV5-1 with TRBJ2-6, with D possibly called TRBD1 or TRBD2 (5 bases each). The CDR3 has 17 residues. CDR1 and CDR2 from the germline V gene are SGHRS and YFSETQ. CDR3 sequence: CASSLDPGSSGANVLTF. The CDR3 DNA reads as TGTGCCAGCAGCTTGGATCCAGGGAGCTCCGGGGCCAACGTCCTGACTTTC. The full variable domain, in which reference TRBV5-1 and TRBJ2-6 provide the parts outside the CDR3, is KAGVTQTPRYLIKTRGQQVTLSCSPISGHRSVSWYQQTPGQGLQFLFEYFSETQRNKGNFPGRFSGRQFSNSRSEMNVSTLELGDSALYLCASSLDPGSSGANVLTFGAGSRLTVL.

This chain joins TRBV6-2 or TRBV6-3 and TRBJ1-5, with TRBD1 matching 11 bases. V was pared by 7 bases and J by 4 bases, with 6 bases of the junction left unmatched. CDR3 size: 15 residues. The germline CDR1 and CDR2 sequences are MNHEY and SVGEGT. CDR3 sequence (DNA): TGTGCCAGCATCCGGACAGGGGGCACGAATCAGCCCCAGCATTTT. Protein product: CASIRTGGTNQPQHF.

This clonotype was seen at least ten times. CDR3 DNA sequence: TGTGCCAGCAGCTTAGAGGGACAGGCCTCCTACGAGCAGTACTTC. Translation: CASSLEGQASYEQYF. The chain carries TRBV7-2 and TRBJ2-7, with 8 nucleotides matching TRBD1. V shed 1 base, J shed 0 bases, and the junction held 2 bases outside the gene matches. The CDR3 length is 15 residues. Germline V CDR1 and CDR2: SGHTA, FQGNSA.

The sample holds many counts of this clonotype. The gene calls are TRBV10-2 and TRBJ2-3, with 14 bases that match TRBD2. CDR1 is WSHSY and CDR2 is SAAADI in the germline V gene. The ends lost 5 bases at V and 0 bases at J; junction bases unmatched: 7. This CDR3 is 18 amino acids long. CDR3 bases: TGCGCCAGCAGTTTGGGACTAGCGGGGGCCTCTAGCACAGATACGCAGTATTTT. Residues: CASSLGLAGASSTDTQYF.

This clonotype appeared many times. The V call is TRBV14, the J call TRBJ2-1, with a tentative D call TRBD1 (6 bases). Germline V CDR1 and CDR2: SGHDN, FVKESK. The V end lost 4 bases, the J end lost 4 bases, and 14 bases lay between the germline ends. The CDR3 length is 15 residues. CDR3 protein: CASSREITGYNEQFF. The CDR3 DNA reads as TGTGCCAGCAGCCGAGAAATAACAGGGTACAATGAGCAGTTCTTC.

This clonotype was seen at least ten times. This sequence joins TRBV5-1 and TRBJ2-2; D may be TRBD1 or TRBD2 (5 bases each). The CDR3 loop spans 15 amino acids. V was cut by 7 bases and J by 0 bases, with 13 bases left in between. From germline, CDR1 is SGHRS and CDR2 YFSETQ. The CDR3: CASVAMGPNTGELFF. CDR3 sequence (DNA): TGCGCCAGCGTAGCGATGGGACCGAACACCGGGGAGCTGTTTTTT. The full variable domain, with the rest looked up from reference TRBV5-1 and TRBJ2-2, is KAGVTQTPRYLIKTRGQQVTLSCSPISGHRSVSWYQQTPGQGLQFLFEYFSETQRNKGNFPGRFSGRQFSNSRSEMNVSTLELGDSALYLCASVAMGPNTGELFFGEGSRLTVL.

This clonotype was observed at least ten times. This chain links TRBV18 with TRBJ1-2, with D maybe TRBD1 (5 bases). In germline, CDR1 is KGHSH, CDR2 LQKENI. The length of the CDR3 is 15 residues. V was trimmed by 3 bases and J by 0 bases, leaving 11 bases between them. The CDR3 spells CASSPGRDPNYGYTF. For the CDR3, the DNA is TGTGCCAGCTCACCTGGGAGGGACCCTAACTATGGCTACACCTTC.

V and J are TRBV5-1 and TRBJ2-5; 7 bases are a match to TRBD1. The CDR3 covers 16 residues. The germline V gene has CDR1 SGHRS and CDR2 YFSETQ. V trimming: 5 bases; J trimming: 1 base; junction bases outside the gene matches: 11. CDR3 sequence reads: CASRRPRTGLQETQYF. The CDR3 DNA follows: TGCGCCAGCAGGAGGCCGAGGACAGGCCTCCAAGAGACCCAGTACTTC.

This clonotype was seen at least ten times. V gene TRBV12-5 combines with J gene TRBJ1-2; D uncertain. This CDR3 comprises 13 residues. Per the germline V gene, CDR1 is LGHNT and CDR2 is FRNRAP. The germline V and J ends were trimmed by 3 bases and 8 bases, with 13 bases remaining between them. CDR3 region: CASGFPTGIGYTF. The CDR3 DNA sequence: TGTGCTAGTGGTTTCCCCACGGGGATCGGCTACACCTTC.

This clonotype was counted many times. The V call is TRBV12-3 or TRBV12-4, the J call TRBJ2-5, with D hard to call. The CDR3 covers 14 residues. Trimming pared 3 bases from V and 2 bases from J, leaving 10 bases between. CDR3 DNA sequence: TGTGCCAGCAGTTTCCACACAGATCAAGAGACCCAGTACTTC. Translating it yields CASSFHTDQETQYF.

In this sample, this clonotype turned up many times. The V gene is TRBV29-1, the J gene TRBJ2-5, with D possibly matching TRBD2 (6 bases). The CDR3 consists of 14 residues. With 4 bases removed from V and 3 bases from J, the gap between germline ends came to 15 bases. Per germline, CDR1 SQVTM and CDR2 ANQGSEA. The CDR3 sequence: CSVGSGRREETQYF. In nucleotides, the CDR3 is TGCAGCGTTGGGTCCGGCAGGAGGGAAGAGACCCAGTACTTC.

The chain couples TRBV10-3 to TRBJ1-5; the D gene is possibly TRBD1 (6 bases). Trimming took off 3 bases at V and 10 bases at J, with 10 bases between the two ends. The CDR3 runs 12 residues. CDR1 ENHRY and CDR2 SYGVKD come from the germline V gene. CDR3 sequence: CAISDRGGPQHF. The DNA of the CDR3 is TGTGCCATCAGTGACAGGGGCGGCCCCCAGCATTTT.